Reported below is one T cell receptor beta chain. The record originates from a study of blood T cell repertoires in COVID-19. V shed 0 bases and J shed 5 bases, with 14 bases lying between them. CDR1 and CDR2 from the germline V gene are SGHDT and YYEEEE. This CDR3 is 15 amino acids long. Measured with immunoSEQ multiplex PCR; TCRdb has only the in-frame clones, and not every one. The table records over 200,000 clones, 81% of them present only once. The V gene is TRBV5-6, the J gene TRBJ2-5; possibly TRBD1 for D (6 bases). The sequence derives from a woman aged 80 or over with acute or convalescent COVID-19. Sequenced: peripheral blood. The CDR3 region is CASSLGQGRMETQYF. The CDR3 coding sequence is TGTGCCAGCAGCTTGGGTCAGGGGAGAATGGAGACCCAGTACTTC. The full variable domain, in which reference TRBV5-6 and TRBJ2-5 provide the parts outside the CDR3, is DAGVTQSPTHLIKTRGQQVTLRCSPKSGHDTVSWYQQALGQGPQFIFQYYEEEERQRGNFPDRFSGHQFPNYSSELNVNALLLGDSALYLCASSLGQGRMETQYFGPGTRLLVL.